This record covers a single TCR beta chain. Its antigen is currently unknown. This entry belongs to a study of CD8+ T cells in alopecia areata. At the level of the study: Those patients who were treated received oral tofacitinib, which was given at 5 to 10 mg twice daily for moderate-to-severe alopecia areata. Study outcomes and limitations: Scalp and blood samples kept many expanded lesional clones throughout tofacitinib.

The ends were cut back, 6 bases at V and 2 bases at J, with 20 bases in the middle. This CDR3 has 15 residues. Germline V gives CDR1 SQVTM, CDR2 ANQGSEA. Noted treatment: oral pan-JAK inhibitor, 5-10 mg twice daily. Sequencing relied on a cDNA template that was reverse transcribed from extracted RNA. Profiling relied on immunoSEQ multiplex PCR, and the TCRdb table lists in-frame clones only, not all of them. The repertoire holds 150,000 to 200,000 clones, with 64% as singletons. The TCR sequence derives from a human donor with alopecia areata. V is TRBV29-1 and J is TRBJ2-7, with a possible D match to TRBD1 (6 bases). The sample here was CD4+ T cells sorted from blood, taken at approximately week 50, from a patient treated with tofacitinib. The CDR3 loop reads CSVIGTPNTPYEQYF. The CDR3, as DNA: TGCAGCGTCATCGGGACACCCAATACCCCCTACGAGCAGTACTTC.